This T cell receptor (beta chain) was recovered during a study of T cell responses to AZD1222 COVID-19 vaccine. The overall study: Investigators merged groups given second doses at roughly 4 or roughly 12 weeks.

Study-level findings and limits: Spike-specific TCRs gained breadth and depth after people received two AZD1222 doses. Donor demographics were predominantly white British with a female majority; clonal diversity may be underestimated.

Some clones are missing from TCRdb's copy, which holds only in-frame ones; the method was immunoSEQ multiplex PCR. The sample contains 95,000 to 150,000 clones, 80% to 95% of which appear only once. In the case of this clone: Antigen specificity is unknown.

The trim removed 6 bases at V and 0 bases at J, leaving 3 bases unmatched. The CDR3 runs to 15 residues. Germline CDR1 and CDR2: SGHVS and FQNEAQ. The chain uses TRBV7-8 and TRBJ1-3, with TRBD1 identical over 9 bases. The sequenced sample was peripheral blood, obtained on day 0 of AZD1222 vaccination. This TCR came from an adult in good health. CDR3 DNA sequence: TGTGCCAGCAGACAACAGGGGGCCTCTGGAAACACCATATATTTT. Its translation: CASRQQGASGNTIYF.